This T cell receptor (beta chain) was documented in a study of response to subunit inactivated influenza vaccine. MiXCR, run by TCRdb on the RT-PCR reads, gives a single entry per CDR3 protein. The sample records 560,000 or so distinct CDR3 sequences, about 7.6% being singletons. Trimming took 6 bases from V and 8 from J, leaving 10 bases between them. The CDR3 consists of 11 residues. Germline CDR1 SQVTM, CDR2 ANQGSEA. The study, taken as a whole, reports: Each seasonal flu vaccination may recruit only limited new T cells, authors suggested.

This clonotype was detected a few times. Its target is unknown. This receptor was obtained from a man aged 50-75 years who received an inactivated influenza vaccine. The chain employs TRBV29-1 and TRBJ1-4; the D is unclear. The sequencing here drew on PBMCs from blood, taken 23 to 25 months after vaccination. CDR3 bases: TGCAGCGTGGGAGACCCCGAAAAACTGTTTTTT. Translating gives CSVGDPEKLFF. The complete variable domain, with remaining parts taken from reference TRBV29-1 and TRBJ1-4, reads SAVISQKPSRDICQRGTSLTIQCQVDSQVTMMFWYRQQPGQSLTLIATANQGSEATYESGFVIDKFPISRPNLTFSTLTVSNMSPEDSSIYLCSVGDPEKLFFGSGTQLSVL.